The T cell receptor (beta chain) under discussion was sequenced for a study of T cells after yellow fever vaccination. The germline V gene has CDR1 MNHEY and CDR2 SMNVEV (reference sequence). The V end was cut by 10 bases, the J end by 4 bases, with 8 bases between. The CDR3 has 12 amino acids. This clonotype showed up just a few times. Each CDR3 protein gets one entry after TCRdb re-called the 5' RACE reads with MiXCR. The data hold about 85,000 distinct CDR3 sequences, with about an eighth observed a single time. This TCR was sampled from a man between 18 and 35 years old who received the YFV17D yellow fever vaccine. Specimen: CD8+ T cells not binding an NS4B(214-222) dextramer, sorted from PBMCs, collected approximately 22 days after the first yellow fever vaccination. The chain carries TRBV27 and TRBJ1-6; no firm D call. The CDR3 is CATAMYNSPLHF. The CDR3 DNA reads TGTGCCACGGCTATGTATAATTCACCCCTCCACTTT.